This record looks at one T cell receptor (beta chain) sequence and its context. The entry originates in a study of radiation and T cells in renal cell carcinoma. Documented treatment: 15 Gy SBRT to primary tumor, nephrectomy 4 weeks later. This CDR3 comprises 13 residues. Germline V gene data show CDR1 as SGHNT and CDR2 as YYREEE (reference sequence). The V end lost 4 bases, the J end lost 6 bases, and 13 bases lay between the germline ends. Sequencing was performed with immunoSEQ multiplex PCR; in TCRdb, only in-frame clones are kept and a portion is missing. Of about 18,000 clones in the sample, 55% are singletons; the top ten hold about 12%.

The V call is TRBV5-4, the J call TRBJ1-1; TRBD1 might be the D (6 bases). This clonotype was obtained from a man in his forties or fifties with renal cell carcinoma. Sequencing used tumor tissue, obtained from a patient whose treatment included radiotherapy and nephrectomy. The CDR3 sequence: CASSLSGTPEAFF. DNA for the CDR3: TGTGCCAGCAGCCTTTCCGGGACACCTGAAGCTTTCTTT.